The clone carrying this T cell receptor beta chain was seen at least ten times. The CDR3 contains 14 residues. V shed 5 bases, J shed 3 bases, and the junction held 4 bases outside the gene matches. Germline CDR1 and CDR2: MNHEY and SMNVEV (reference sequence). This sample is drawn from a study of early T cells in non-severe SARS-CoV-2 infection. TCRdb passed the 5' RACE reads through MiXCR, listing each CDR3 protein once. The table lists under 65,000 distinct CDR3 sequences, roughly 12% of them singletons. The chain employs TRBV27 and TRBJ1-1; 9 bases are a match to TRBD1. Sequenced: whole blood. The sequence derives from an adult who was a healthcare worker with PCR-confirmed SARS-CoV-2 infection or an uninfected control (not recorded which). For the CDR3, the DNA is TGTGCCAGCAGTCCAACAGGGGGCCACACTGAAGCTTTCTTT. Protein: CASSPTGGHTEAFF.